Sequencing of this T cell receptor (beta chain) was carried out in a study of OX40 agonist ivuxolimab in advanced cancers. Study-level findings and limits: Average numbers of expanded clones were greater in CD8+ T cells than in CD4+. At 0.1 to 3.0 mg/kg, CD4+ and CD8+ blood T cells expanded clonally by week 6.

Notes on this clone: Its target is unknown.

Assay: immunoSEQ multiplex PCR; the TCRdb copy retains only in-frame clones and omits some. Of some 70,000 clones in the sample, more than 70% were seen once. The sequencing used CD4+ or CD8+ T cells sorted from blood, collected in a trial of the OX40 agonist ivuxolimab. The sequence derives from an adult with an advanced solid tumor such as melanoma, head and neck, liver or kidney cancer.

CDR3 residues: CASSPYLDQPQHF. The DNA of the CDR3 is TGTGCCAGCTCACCATATCTAGATCAGCCCCAGCATTTT. This chain links TRBV18 with TRBJ1-5; D ambiguous. Germline V gene sequence: CDR1 KGHSH, CDR2 LQKENI. Trimming took 2 bases from V and 5 from J, leaving 7 bases between them. The CDR3 length is 13 residues. The whole variable domain, filled in from reference TRBV18 and TRBJ1-5, reads NAGVMQNPRHLVRRRGQEARLRCSPMKGHSHVYWYRQLPEEGLKFMVYLQKENIIDESGMPKERFSAEFPKEGPSILRIQQVVRGDSAAYFCASSPYLDQPQHFGDGTRLSIL.